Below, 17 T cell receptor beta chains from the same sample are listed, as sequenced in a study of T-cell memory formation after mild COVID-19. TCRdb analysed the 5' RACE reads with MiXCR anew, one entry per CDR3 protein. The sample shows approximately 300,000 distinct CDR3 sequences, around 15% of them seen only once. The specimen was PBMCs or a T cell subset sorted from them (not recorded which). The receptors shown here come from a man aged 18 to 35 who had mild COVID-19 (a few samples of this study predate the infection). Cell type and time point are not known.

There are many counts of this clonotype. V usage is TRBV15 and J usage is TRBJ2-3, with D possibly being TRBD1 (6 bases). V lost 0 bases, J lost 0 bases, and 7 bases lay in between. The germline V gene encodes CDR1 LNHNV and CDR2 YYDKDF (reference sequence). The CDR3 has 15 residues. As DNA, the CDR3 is TGTGCCACCAGCAGAGATAGGGGGAGCACAGATACGCAGTATTTT. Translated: CATSRDRGSTDTQYF.

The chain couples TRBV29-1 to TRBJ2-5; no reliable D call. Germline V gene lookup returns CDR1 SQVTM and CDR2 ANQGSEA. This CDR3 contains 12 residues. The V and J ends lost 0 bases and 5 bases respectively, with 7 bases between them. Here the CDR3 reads CSVEDPAETQYF. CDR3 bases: TGCAGCGTTGAAGATCCCGCGGAGACCCAGTACTTC.

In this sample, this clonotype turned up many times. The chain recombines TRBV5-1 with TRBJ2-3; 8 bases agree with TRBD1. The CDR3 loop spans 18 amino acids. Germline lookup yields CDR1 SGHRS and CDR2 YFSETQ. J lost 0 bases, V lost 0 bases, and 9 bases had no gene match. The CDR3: CASSLAPGGEGSTDTQYF. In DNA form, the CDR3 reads TGCGCCAGCAGCTTGGCCCCAGGGGGCGAGGGAAGCACAGATACGCAGTATTTT.

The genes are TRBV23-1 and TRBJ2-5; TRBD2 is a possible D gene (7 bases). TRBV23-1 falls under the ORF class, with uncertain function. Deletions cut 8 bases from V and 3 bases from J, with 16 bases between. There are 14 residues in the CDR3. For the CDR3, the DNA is TGCGCCAGCGTTGGCCGGGGGGCGGAAGAGACCCAGTACTTC. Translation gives CASVGRGAEETQYF.

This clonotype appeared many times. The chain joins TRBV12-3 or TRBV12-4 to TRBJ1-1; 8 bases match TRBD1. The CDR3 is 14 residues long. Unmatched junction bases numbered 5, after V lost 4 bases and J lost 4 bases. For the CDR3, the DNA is TGTGCCAGCAGTTCCGGACAGGGTATCACTGAAGCTTTCTTT. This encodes CASSSGQGITEAFF.

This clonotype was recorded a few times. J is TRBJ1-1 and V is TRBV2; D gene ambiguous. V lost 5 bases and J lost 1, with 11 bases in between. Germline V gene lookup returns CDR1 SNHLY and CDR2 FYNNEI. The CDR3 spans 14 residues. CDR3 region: CASSTWASNTEAFF. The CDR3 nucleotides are TGTGCCAGCAGTACGTGGGCGTCGAACACTGAAGCTTTCTTT.

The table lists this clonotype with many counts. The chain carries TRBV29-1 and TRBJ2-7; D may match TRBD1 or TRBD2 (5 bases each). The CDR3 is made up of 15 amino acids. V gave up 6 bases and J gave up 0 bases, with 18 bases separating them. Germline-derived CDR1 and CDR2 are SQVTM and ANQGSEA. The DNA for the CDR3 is TGCAGCGTGCGCCCCGGGACGGGTGTCTCCTACGAGCAGTACTTC. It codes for CSVRPGTGVSYEQYF.

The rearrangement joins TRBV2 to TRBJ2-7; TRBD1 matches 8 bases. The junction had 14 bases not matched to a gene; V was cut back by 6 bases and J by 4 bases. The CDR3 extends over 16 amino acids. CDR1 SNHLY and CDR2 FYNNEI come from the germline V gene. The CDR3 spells CASRDNRGVEGYEQYV. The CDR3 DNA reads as TGTGCCAGCAGGGACAACAGGGGGGTCGAAGGATACGAGCAGTACGTC.

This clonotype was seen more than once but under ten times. CDR3 protein: CASGANTGELFF. The DNA of the CDR3 is TGTGCCAGCGGAGCGAACACCGGGGAGCTGTTTTTT. The chain is built from TRBV7-2 and TRBJ2-2; no clear D. CDR3 length: 12 residues. Germline loops: CDR1 SGHTA, CDR2 FQGNSA. The V gene lost 8 bases and the J gene lost 0 bases, with 4 bases spanning the gap.

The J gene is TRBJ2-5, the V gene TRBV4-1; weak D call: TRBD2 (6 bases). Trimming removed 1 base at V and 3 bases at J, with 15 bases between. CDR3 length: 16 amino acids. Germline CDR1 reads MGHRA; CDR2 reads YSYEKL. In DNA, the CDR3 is TGCGCCAGCAGCCAAGGCCCCCGGGACTCGGAAGAGACCCAGTACTTC. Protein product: CASSQGPRDSEETQYF.

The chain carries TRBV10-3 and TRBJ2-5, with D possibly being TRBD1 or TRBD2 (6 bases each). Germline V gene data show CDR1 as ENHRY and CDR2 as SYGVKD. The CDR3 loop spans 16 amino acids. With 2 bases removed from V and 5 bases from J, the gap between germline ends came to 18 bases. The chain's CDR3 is CAISEPTSGGRETQYF. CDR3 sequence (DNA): TGTGCCATCAGTGAGCCGACTAGTGGGGGCCGGGAGACCCAGTACTTC.

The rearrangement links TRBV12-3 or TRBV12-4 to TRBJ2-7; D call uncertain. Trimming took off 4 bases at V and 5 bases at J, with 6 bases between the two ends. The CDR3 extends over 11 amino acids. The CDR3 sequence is CASSSGNEQYV. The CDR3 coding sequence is TGTGCCAGCAGTTCCGGTAACGAGCAGTACGTC.

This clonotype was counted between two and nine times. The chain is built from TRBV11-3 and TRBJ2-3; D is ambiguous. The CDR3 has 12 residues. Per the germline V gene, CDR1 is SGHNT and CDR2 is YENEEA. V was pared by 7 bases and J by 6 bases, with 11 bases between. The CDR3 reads CASKGRADTQYF. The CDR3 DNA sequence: TGTGCCAGCAAGGGTCGAGCTGATACGCAGTATTTT.

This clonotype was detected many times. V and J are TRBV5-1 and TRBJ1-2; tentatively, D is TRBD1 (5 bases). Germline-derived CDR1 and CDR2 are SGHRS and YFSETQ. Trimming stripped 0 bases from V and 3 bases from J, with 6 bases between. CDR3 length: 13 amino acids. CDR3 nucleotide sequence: TGCGCCAGCAGCTTGGTACAGGACTATGGCTACACCTTC. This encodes CASSLVQDYGYTF.

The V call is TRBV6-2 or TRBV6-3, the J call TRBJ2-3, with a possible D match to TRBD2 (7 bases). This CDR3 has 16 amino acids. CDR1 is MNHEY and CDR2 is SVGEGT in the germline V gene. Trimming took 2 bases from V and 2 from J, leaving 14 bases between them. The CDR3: CASSYPPRGLTDTQYF. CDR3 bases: TGTGCCAGCAGTTACCCACCGCGGGGGCTCACAGATACGCAGTATTTT.

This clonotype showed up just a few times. CDR3 protein: CASTDNRGLSPSV. The CDR3 DNA reads TGTGCCAGCACCGATAACAGGGGTCTGTCCCCTTCTGTC. J is TRBJ2-7 and V is TRBV28; 7 bases match TRBD1. The CDR3 is 13 amino acids. Germline CDR1 is MDHEN and CDR2 is SYDVKM.

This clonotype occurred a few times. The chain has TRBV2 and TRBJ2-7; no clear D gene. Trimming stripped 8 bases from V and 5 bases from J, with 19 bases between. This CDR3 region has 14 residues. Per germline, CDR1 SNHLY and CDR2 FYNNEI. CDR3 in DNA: TGTGCCAGCTTCGGAATGGTCCCTAGGGACGAGCAGTACGTC. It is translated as CASFGMVPRDEQYV.